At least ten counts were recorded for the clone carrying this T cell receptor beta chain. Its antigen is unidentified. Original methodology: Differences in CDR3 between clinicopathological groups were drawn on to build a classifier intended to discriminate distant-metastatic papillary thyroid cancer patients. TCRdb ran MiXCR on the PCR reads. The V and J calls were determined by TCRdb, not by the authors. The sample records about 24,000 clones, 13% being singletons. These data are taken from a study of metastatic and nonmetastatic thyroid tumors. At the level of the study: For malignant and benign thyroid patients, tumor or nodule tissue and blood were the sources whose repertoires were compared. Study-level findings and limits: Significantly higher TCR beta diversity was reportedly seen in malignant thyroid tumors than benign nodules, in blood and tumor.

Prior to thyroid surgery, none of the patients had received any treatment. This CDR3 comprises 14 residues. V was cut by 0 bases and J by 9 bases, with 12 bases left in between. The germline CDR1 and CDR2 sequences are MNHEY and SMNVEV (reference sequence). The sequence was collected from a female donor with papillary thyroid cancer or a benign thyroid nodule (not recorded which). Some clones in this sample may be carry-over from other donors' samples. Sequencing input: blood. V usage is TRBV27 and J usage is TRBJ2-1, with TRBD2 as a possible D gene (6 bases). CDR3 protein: CASSLSQRGSEQFF. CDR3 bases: TGTGCCAGCAGTTTATCGCAACGGGGGTCTGAGCAGTTCTTC.